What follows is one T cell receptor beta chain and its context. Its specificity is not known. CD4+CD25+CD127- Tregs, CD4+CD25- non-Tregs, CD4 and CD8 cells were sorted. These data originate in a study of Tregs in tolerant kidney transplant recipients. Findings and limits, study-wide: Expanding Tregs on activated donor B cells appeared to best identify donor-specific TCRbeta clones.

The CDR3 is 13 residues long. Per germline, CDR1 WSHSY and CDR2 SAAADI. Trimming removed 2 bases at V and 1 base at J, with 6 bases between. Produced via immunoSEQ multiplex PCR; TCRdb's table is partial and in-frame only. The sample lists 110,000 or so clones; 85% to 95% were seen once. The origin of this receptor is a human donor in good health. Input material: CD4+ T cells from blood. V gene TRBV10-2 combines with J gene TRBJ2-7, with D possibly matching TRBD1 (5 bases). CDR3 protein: CASSEHRSYEQYF. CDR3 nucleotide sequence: TGCGCCAGCAGTGAGCACAGGTCCTACGAGCAGTACTTC.